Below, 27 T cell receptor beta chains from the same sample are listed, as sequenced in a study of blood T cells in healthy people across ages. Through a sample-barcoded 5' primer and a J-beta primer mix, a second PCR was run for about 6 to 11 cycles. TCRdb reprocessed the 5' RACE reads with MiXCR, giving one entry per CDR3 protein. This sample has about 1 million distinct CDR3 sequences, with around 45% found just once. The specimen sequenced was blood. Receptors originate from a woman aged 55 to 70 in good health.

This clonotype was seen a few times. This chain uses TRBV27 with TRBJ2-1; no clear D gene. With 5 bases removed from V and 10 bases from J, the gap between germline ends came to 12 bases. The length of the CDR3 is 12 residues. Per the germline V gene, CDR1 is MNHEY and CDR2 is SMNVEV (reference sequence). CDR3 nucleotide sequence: TGTGCCAGCAGTCCCCTTATAGGGGAGCAGTTCTTC. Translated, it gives CASSPLIGEQFF.

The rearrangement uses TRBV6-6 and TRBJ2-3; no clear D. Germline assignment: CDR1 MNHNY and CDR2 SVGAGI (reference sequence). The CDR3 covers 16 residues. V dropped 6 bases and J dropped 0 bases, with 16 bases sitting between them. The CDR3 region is CASSTRLGSSTDTQYF. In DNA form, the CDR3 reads TGTGCCAGCAGCACCCGCCTGGGATCTAGCACAGATACGCAGTATTTT.

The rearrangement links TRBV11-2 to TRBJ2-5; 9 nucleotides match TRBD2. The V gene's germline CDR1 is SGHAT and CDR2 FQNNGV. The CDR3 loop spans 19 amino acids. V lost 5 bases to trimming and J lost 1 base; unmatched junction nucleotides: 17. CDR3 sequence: CASSRIISDWREGQETQYF. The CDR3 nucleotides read TGTGCCAGCAGCCGTATCATATCGGACTGGCGGGAGGGCCAAGAGACCCAGTACTTC.

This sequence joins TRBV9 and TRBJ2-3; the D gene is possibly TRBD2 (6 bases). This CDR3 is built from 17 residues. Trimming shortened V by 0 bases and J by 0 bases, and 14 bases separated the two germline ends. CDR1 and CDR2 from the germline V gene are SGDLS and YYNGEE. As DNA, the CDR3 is TGTGCCAGCAGCGTAGCTGGATCGCGGGATAGCACAGATACGCAGTATTTT. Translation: CASSVAGSRDSTDTQYF. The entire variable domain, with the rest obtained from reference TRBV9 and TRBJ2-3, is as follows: DSGVTQTPKHLITATGQRVTLRCSPRSGDLSVYWYQQSLDQGLQFLIQYYNGEERAKGNILERFSAQQFPDLHSELNLSSLELGDSALYFCASSVAGSRDSTDTQYFGPGTRLTVL.

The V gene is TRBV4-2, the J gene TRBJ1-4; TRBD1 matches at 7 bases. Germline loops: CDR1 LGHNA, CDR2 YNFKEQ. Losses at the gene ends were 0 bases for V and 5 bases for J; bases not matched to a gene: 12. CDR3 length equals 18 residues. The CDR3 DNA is TGTGCCAGCAGCCAAGATCAGGCCCTCCCAGGGGGGAATGAAAAACTGTTTTTT. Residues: CASSQDQALPGGNEKLFF.

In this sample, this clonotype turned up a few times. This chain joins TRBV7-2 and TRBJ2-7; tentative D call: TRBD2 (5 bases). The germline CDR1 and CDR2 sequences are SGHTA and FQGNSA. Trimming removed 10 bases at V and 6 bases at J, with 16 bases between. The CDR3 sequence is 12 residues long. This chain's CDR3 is CATQTGIGEQYF. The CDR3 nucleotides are TGTGCCACTCAGACGGGGATCGGCGAGCAGTACTTC.

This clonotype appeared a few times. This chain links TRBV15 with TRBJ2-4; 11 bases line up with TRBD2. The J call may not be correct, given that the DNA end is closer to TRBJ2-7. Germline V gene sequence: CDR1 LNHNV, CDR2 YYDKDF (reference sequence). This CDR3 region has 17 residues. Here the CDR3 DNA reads TGTGCCACCAGCAGAGCTGCTAGCGGGAGGAATGTTTACGAGCAGTACTTC. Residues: CATSRAASGRNVYEQYF.

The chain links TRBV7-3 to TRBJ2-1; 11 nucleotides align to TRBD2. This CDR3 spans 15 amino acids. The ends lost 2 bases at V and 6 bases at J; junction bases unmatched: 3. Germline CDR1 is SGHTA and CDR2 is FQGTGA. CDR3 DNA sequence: TGTGCCAGCAGCTTATTACTAGCGGGAGCCAATGAGCAGTTCTTC. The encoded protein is CASSLLLAGANEQFF.

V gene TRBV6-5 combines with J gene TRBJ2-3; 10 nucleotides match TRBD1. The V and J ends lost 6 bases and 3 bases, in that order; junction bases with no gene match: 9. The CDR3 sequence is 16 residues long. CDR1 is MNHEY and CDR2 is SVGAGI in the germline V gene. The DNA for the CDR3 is TGTGCCAGCAGGACTTCACCGGGACAGGGGACAGATACGCAGTATTTT. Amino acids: CASRTSPGQGTDTQYF.

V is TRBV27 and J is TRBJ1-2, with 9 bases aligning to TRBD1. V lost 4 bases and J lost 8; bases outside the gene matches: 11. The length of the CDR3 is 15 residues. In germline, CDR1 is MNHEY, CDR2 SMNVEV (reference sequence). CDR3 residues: CASSSLQGALLGYTF. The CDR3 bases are TGTGCCAGCAGTTCCCTACAGGGGGCGCTTCTCGGCTACACCTTC.

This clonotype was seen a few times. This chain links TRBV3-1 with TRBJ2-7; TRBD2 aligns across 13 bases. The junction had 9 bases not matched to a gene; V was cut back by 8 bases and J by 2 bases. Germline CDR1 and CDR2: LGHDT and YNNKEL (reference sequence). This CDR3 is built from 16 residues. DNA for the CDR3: TGTGCCAGCTCCGCACTAGCGGGAGGGATTACCTACGAGCAGTACTTC. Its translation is CASSALAGGITYEQYF.

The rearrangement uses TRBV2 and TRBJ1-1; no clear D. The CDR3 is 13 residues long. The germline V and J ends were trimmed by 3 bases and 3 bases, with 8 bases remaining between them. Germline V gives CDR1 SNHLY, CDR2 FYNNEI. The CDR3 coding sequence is TGTGCCAGCAGTGATCTGGGTTACACTGAAGCTTTCTTT. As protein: CASSDLGYTEAFF.

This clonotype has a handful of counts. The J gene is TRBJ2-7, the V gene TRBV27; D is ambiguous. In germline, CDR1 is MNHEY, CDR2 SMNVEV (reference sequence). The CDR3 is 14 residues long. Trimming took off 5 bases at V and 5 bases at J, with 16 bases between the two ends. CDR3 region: CASSRAGVRHEQYF. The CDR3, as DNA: TGTGCCAGCAGTCGGGCAGGAGTCCGCCACGAGCAGTACTTC.

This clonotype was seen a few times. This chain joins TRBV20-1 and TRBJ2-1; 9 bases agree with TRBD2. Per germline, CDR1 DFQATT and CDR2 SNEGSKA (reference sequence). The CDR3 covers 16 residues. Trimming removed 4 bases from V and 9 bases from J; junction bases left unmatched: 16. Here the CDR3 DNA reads TGCAGTGCTACTGCGGCTAGCGGGGCCTTGGAGGGTGAGCAGTTCTTC. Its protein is CSATAASGALEGEQFF.

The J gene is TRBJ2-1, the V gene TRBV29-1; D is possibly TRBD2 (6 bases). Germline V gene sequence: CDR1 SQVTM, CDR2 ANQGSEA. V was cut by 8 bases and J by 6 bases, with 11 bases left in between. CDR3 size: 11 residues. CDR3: CSFNSGNEQFF. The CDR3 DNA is TGCAGCTTCAATAGCGGCAATGAGCAGTTCTTC.

The CDR3 is CSVGTGVYNEQFF. Here the CDR3 DNA reads TGCAGCGTGGGGACAGGGGTCTACAATGAGCAGTTCTTC. The gene calls are TRBV29-1 and TRBJ2-1, with TRBD1 matching over 10 bases. CDR1 is SQVTM and CDR2 is ANQGSEA in the germline V gene. The CDR3 has 13 residues. J was trimmed by 3 bases and V by 6 bases; bases with no gene match: 2.

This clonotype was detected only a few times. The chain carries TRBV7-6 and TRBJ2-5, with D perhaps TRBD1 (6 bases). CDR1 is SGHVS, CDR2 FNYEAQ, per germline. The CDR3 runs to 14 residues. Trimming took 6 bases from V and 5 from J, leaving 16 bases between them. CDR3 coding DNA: TGTGCCAGCAGTCGAACCACAGGGCGCGAGACCCAGTACTTC. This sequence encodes CASSRTTGRETQYF.

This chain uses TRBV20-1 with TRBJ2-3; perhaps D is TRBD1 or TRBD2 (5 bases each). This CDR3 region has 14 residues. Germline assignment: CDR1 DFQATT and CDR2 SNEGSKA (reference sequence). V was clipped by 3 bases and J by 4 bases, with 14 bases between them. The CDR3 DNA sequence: TGCAGTGCTAGTTTTTCGGGGCATTCAGATACGCAGTATTTT. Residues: CSASFSGHSDTQYF.

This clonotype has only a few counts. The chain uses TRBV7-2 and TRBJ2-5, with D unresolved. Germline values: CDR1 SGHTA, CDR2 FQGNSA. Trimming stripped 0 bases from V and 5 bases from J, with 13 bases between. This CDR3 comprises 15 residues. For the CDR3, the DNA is TGTGCCAGCAGCTTAGCGCGCGCAGACCGGGAGACCCAGTACTTC. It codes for CASSLARADRETQYF. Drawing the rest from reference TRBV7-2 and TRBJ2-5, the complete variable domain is GAGVSQSPSNKVTEKGKDVELRCDPISGHTALYWYRQSLGQGLEFLIYFQGNSAPDKSGLPSDRFSAERTGGSVSTLTIQRTQQEDSAVYLCASSLARADRETQYFGPGTRLLVL.

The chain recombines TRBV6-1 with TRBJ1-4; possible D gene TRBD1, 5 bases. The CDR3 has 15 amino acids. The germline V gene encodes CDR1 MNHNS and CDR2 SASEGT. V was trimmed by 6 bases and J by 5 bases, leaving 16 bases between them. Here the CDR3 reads CASSGRQPQNEKLFF. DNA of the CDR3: TGTGCCAGCAGCGGTAGACAGCCACAAAATGAAAAACTGTTTTTT.

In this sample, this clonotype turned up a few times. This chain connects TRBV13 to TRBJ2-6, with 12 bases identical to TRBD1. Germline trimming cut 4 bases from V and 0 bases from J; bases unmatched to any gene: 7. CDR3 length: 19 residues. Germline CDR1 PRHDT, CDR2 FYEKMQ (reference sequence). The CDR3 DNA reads TGTGCCAGCAGCTCCCCGGGACAGGGGGCTAACTCTGGGGCCAACGTCCTGACTTTC. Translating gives CASSSPGQGANSGANVLTF. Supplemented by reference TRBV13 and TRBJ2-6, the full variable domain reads AAGVIQSPRHLIKEKRETATLKCYPIPRHDTVYWYQQGPGQDPQFLISFYEKMQSDKGSIPDRFSAQQFSDYHSELNMSSLELGDSALYFCASSSPGQGANSGANVLTFGAGSRLTVL.

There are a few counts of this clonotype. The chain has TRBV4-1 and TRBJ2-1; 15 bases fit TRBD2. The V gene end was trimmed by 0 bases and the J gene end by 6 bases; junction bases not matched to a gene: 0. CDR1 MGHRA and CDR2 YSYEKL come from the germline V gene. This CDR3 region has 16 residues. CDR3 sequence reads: CASSQEGLAGGNEQFF. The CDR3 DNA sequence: TGCGCCAGCAGCCAAGAGGGACTAGCGGGAGGCAATGAGCAGTTCTTC.

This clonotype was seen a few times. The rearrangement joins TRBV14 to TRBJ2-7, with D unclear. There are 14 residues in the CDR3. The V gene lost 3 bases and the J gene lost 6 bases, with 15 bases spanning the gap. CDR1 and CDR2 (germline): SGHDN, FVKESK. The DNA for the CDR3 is TGTGCCAGCAGCCACAGATCTCCGCTCGGCGAGCAGTACTTC. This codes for CASSHRSPLGEQYF.

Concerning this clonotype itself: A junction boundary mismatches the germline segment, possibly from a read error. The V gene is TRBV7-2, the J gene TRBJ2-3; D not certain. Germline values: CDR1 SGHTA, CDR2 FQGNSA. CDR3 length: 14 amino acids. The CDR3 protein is CVSSLDGRTDTQYF. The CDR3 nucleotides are TGTGTCAGCAGCCTCGACGGTCGCACAGATACGCAGTATTTT. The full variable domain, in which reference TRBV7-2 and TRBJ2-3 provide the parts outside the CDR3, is GAGVSQSPSNKVTEKGKDVELRCDPISGHTALYWYRQSLGQGLEFLIYFQGNSAPDKSGLPSDRFSAERTGGSVSTLTIQRTQQEDSAVYLCVSSLDGRTDTQYFGPGTRLTVL.

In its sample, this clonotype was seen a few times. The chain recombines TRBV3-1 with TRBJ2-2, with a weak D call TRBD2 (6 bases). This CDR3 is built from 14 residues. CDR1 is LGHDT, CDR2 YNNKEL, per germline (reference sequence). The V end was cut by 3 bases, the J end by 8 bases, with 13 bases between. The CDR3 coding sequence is TGTGCCAGCAGCCAGGGGGGAGTAGGTGGGGAGCTGTTTTTT. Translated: CASSQGGVGGELFF.

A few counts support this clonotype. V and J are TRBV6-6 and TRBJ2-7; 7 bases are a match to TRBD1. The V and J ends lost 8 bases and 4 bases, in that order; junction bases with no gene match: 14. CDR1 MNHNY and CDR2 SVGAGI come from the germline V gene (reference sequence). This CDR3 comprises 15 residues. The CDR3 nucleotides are TGTGCCAGCTCCCCCCACGACAGGGTTAGTTACGAGCAGTACTTC. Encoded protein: CASSPHDRVSYEQYF.

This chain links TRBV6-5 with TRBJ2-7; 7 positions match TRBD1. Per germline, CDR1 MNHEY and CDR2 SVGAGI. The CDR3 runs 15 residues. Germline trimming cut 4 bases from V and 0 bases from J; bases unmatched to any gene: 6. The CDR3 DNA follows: TGTGCCAGCAGTTTAGGGGGCGGCAACTCCTACGAGCAGTACTTC. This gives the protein CASSLGGGNSYEQYF.